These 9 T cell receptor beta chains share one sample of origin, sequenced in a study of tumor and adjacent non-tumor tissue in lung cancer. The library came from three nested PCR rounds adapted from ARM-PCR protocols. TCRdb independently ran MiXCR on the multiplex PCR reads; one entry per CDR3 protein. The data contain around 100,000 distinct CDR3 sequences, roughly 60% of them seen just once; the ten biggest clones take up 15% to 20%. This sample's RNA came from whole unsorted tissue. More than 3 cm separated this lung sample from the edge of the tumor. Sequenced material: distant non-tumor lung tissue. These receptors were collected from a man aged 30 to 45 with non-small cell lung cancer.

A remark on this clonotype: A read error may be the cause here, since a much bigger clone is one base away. This chain's CDR3 is CSAEGTTGLETQYF. The CDR3 DNA sequence: TGCAGCGCTGAGGGGACTACCGGATTAGAGACCCAGTACTTC. The chain combines TRBV29-1 with TRBJ2-5; 7 bases match TRBD2. Germline loops: CDR1 SQVTM, CDR2 ANQGSEA. The CDR3 spans 14 residues. V lost 7 bases, J lost 4 bases, and 12 bases stayed unmatched.

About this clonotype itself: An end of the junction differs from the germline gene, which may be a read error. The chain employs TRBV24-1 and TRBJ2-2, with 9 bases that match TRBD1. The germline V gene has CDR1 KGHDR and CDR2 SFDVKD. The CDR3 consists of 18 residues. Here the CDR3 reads CATSDFPGQGENTWELFF. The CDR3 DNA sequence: TGTGCCACCAGTGATTTTCCGGGACAGGGAGAGAACACCTGGGAGCTGTTTTTT.

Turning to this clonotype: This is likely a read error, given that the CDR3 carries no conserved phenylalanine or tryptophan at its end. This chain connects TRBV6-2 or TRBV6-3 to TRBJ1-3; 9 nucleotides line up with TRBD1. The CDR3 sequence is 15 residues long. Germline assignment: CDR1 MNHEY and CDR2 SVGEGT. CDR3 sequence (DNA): TGTGCAGCAGTTCCGGGACAGGGCCTGGGAAACACCATATATTCT. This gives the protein CAAVPGQGLGNTIYS.

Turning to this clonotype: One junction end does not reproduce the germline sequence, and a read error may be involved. This CDR3 is CASSRFPTVSNQPPHF. In DNA form, the CDR3 reads TGCGCCAGCAGCCGATTTCCTACAGTGAGCAATCAGCCCCCGCATTTT. The chain recombines TRBV4-1 with TRBJ1-5, with D unresolved. CDR1 is MGHRA, CDR2 YSYEKL, per germline. The CDR3 sequence is 16 residues long.

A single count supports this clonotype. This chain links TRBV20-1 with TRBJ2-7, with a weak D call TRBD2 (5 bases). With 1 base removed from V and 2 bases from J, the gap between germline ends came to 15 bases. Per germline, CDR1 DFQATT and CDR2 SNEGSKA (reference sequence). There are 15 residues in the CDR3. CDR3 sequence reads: CSARGVGASPYEQYF. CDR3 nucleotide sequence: TGCAGTGCTAGAGGAGTGGGAGCATCCCCCTACGAGCAGTACTTC.

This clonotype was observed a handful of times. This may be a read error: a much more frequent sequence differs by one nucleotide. This CDR3 reads CASCLGRRETQYF. In DNA form, the CDR3 reads TGTGCCAGCTGCTTGGGAAGGAGGGAGACCCAGTACTTC. This chain uses TRBV7-9 with TRBJ2-5; D possibly corresponds to TRBD2 (5 bases). The CDR3 runs to 13 residues. The germline gives CDR1 SEHNR, CDR2 FQNEAQ (reference sequence).

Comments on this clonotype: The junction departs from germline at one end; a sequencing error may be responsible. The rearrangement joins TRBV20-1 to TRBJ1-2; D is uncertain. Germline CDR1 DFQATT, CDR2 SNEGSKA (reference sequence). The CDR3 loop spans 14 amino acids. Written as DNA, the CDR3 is TGCAGTGCTTTATGGACGGCGGGAGTTCGTGGCTACATCTTC. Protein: CSALWTAGVRGYIF.

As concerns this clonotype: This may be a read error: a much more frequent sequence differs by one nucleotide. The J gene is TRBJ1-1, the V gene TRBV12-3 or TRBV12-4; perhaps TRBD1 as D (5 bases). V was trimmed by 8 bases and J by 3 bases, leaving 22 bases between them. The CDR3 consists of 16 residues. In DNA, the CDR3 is TGTGCCAGCTGTCCTCAGTGGCATTTGGGGGACACTGAAGCTTTCTTT. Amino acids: CASCPQWHLGDTEAFF.

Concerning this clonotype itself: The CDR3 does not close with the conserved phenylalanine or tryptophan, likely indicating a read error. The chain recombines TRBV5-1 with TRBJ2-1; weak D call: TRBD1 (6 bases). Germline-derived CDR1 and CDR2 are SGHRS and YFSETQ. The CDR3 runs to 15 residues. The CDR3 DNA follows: TGCGCCAGCAGCTTGTCCCAGGGGTTTTTCAATAAGCAGTTCCTC. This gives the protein CASSLSQGFFNKQFL.